These 30 T cell receptor beta chains were sequenced from one sample in a study of blood T cell repertoires in COVID-19. Assay used: immunoSEQ multiplex PCR; TCRdb lists only in-frame clones, some missing. The table has over 150,000 clones, roughly 83% seen once. Sample: peripheral blood. The receptors come from a woman in her fifties or sixties with COVID-19, enrolled during active disease.

The V call is TRBV21-1, the J call TRBJ2-7; the D call in the table, TRBD2, was not verified against the DNA. TRBV21-1 is flagged as a pseudogene. The CDR3 sequence is 16 residues long. CDR3 in amino acids: CASSKEVERPAYEQYF. The CDR3 DNA reads TGTGCCAGCAGCAAAGAAGTGGAGAGGCCGGCCTACGAGCAGTACTTC.

V usage is TRBV11-2 and J usage is TRBJ2-1, with 13 bases fitting TRBD2. In germline, CDR1 is SGHAT, CDR2 FQNNGV. V shed 1 base, J shed 6 bases, and the junction held 3 bases outside the gene matches. This CDR3 spans 16 amino acids. CDR3 protein: CASSLGRLAGGNEQFF. The CDR3, as DNA: TGTGCCAGCAGCTTAGGGAGACTAGCGGGAGGCAATGAGCAGTTCTTC. The full variable domain, its missing parts supplied by reference TRBV11-2 and TRBJ2-1, is EAGVAQSPRYKIIEKRQSVAFWCNPISGHATLYWYQQILGQGPKLLIQFQNNGVVDDSQLPKDRFSAERLKGVDSTLKIQPAKLEDSAVYLCASSLGRLAGGNEQFFGPGTRLTVL.

V gene TRBV5-8 combines with J gene TRBJ2-2; D unresolved. This CDR3 contains 15 residues. Deletions cut 0 bases from V and 4 bases from J, with 10 bases between. CDR1 SGHTS and CDR2 YDEGEE come from the germline V gene. CDR3 sequence (DNA): TGTGCCAGCAGCTTGGTGCTGAGGAGCACCGGGGAGCTGTTTTTT. It yields the protein CASSLVLRSTGELFF.

V usage is TRBV4-1 and J usage is TRBJ2-7; possibly TRBD1 for D (5 bases). Per germline, CDR1 MGHRA and CDR2 YSYEKL. V gave up 4 bases and J gave up 1 base, with 14 bases separating them. This CDR3 has 15 amino acids. In nucleotides, the CDR3 is TGCGCCAGCAGCCCTATCGAGGACATGTCCTACGAGCAGTACTTC. It encodes CASSPIEDMSYEQYF.

The rearrangement joins TRBV7-8 to TRBJ2-1; a weak D match, TRBD1 (5 bases). The CDR3 contains 12 residues. Per germline, CDR1 SGHVS and CDR2 FQNEAQ. The V and J ends lost 3 bases and 5 bases respectively, with 5 bases between them. The CDR3 DNA follows: TGTGCCAGCAGCTTGGACAACAATGAGCAGTTCTTC. It codes for CASSLDNNEQFF.

V is TRBV7-3 and J is TRBJ2-1; D not resolved. With 3 bases removed from V and 6 bases from J, the gap between germline ends came to 9 bases. Germline loops: CDR1 SGHTA, CDR2 FQGTGA. The CDR3 loop spans 13 amino acids. The CDR3 here is CASSFLEINEQFF. CDR3 DNA: TGTGCCAGCAGCTTTCTAGAAATCAATGAGCAGTTCTTC.

The chain carries TRBV30 and TRBJ1-6; TRBD1 might be the D (5 bases). CDR1 and CDR2 (germline): GTSNPN, SVGIG (reference sequence). Trimming stripped 4 bases from V and 11 bases from J, with 18 bases between. The CDR3 loop spans 14 amino acids. The CDR3 loop reads CAWKVPGEEAPLHF. The CDR3 nucleotides are TGTGCCTGGAAGGTCCCGGGGGAGGAGGCACCCCTCCACTTT.

The chain is built from TRBV10-3 and TRBJ1-2; D is possibly TRBD1 (5 bases). Per the germline V gene, CDR1 is ENHRY and CDR2 is SYGVKD. Between the trimmed V and J ends, which lost 4 bases and 2 bases, there was a span of 8 bases. The CDR3 covers 13 residues. The chain's CDR3 is CAISGGENYGYTF. CDR3 nucleotides: TGTGCCATCAGTGGGGGGGAAAACTATGGCTACACCTTC.

V gene TRBV5-1 combines with J gene TRBJ2-2, with 9 bases aligning to TRBD1. The CDR3 consists of 15 residues. The V gene's germline CDR1 is SGHRS and CDR2 YFSETQ. The V and J ends lost 0 bases and 7 bases, in that order; junction bases with no gene match: 4. The CDR3 nucleotides are TGCGCCAGCAGCTTGGACAGGGGGCAGGGCGGGGAGCTGTTTTTT. Translation gives CASSLDRGQGGELFF.

This rearrangement joins TRBV29-1 to TRBJ2-4; 7 positions agree with TRBD2. Germline V gene data show CDR1 as SQVTM and CDR2 as ANQGSEA. V dropped 3 bases and J dropped 8; count of bases not matched to a gene: 10. CDR3 length equals 14 residues. The CDR3 DNA follows: TGCAGCGTTGAGTGGGCGGGAGACGATGACATTCAGTACTTC. Translating it yields CSVEWAGDDDIQYF.

The chain combines TRBV5-4 with TRBJ1-6; unclear D gene. The CDR3 has 13 amino acids. Looked up from germline, CDR1 is SGHNT and CDR2 is YYREEE (reference sequence). V was clipped by 4 bases and J by 2 bases, with 4 bases between them. CDR3 in DNA: TGTGCCAGCAGCCAAACCTATAATTCACCCCTCCACTTT. Amino acid sequence: CASSQTYNSPLHF.

The rearrangement joins TRBV5-1 to TRBJ2-2, with D possibly matching TRBD1 (6 bases). Germline V gene sequence: CDR1 SGHRS, CDR2 YFSETQ. Trimming took off 4 bases at V and 2 bases at J, with 21 bases between the two ends. The CDR3 loop spans 18 amino acids. CDR3 residues: CASSLLLPTGLNTGELFF. In nucleotides, the CDR3 is TGCGCCAGCAGCCTGTTACTCCCGACAGGACTTAACACCGGGGAGCTGTTTTTT.

The chain links TRBV7-3 to TRBJ1-1; 7 bases are shared with TRBD1. From germline, CDR1 is SGHTA and CDR2 FQGTGA. J was trimmed by 7 bases and V by 0 bases; bases with no gene match: 8. This CDR3 has 15 residues. In DNA form, the CDR3 reads TGTGCCAGCAGCTTAACGGGCAGGGGGACCGGTGAAGCTTTCTTT. Translated: CASSLTGRGTGEAFF.

The chain joins TRBV6-1 to TRBJ2-7; D is perhaps TRBD1 (7 bases). Germline CDR1 MNHNS, CDR2 SASEGT. The CDR3 contains 13 residues. Trimming pared 1 base from V and 6 bases from J, leaving 10 bases between. This chain's CDR3 is CASSEGRGVEQYF. CDR3 nucleotides: TGTGCCAGCAGTGAAGGCAGGGGGGTCGAGCAGTACTTC.

In this sample, this clone turned up a few times. The V and J genes are TRBV9 and TRBJ2-1; TRBD2 matches at 8 bases. CDR3 size: 15 residues. CDR1 and CDR2 from the germline V gene are SGDLS and YYNGEE. V was pared by 3 bases and J by 9 bases, with 11 bases of the junction left unmatched. This chain's CDR3 is CASSGLTSAGGEQFF. In nucleotides, the CDR3 is TGTGCCAGCAGCGGGCTGACTTCCGCGGGGGGTGAGCAGTTCTTC.

This clone was picked up a small number of times. V gene TRBV7-3 combines with J gene TRBJ1-2; 8 nucleotides agree with TRBD1. This CDR3 contains 14 residues. Germline loops: CDR1 SGHTA, CDR2 FQGTGA. Losses at the gene ends were 5 bases for V and 3 bases for J; bases not matched to a gene: 5. CDR3 amino acids: CASSPRGRDYGYTF. CDR3 DNA: TGTGCCAGCAGCCCCAGGGGGCGCGACTATGGCTACACCTTC.

The rearrangement uses TRBV29-1 and TRBJ1-2, with TRBD1 as a possible D gene (6 bases). From germline, CDR1 is SQVTM and CDR2 ANQGSEA. The CDR3 contains 14 residues. Between the trimmed V and J ends, which lost 6 bases and 0 bases, there was a span of 14 bases. CDR3 amino acids: CSVGGDTANYGYTF. The CDR3 region has the DNA TGCAGCGTCGGGGGGGACACTGCTAACTATGGCTACACCTTC.

This clone came up once. V and J are TRBV6-5 and TRBJ2-5; 10 bases match TRBD2. Per germline, CDR1 MNHEY and CDR2 SVGAGI. CDR3 length: 14 amino acids. The J segment lost 1 base and the V segment lost 7 bases, leaving 3 bases of the junction unmatched. CDR3 sequence (DNA): TGTGCCAGCAAAGCGGGAGGGCCCCAAGAGACCCAGTACTTC. It specifies CASKAGGPQETQYF.

This rearrangement joins TRBV27 to TRBJ1-1; a weak D match, TRBD1 (5 bases). Trimming removed 6 bases at V and 7 bases at J, with 24 bases between. Germline values: CDR1 MNHEY, CDR2 SMNVEV (reference sequence). The CDR3 runs 16 residues. The CDR3 sequence is CASSRAGLGFLGEAFF. The CDR3 DNA is TGTGCCAGCAGCCGTGCGGGGCTAGGATTCCTCGGTGAAGCTTTCTTT.

This clone was counted only a few times. The chain couples TRBV5-1 to TRBJ1-2; TRBD1 matches at 9 bases. With 3 bases clipped from V and 4 bases from J, the junction kept 7 bases outside the gene matches. The CDR3 sequence is 15 residues long. The germline V gene has CDR1 SGHRS and CDR2 YFSETQ. The chain's CDR3 is CASSWDRAPSYGYTF. CDR3 coding DNA: TGCGCCAGCAGCTGGGACAGGGCCCCCTCCTATGGCTACACCTTC.

V usage is TRBV3-1 (or the pseudogene TRBV3-2) and J usage is TRBJ2-5, with a tentative D call TRBD1 (5 bases). The CDR3 extends over 13 amino acids. Germline-derived CDR1 and CDR2 are LGHDT and YNNKEL (reference sequence). V lost 4 bases to trimming and J lost 5 bases, with 11 bases between them. CDR3 nucleotide sequence: TGTGCCAGCAGCCGCAGGGATGTGGAGACCCAGTACTTC. Its protein is CASSRRDVETQYF.

In the case of this clone: The same CDR3 can be traced to other DNA sequences in this sample. The rearrangement uses TRBV18 and TRBJ1-3; 7 bases match TRBD1. This CDR3 has 14 residues. The V and J ends lost 5 bases and 2 bases, in that order; junction bases with no gene match: 3. CDR1 is KGHSH, CDR2 LQKENI, per germline. The CDR3 sequence is CASSADRAGNTIYF. In nucleotides, the CDR3 is TGTGCCAGCTCAGCCGACAGGGCTGGAAACACCATATATTTT. Full variable domain (rest looked up from reference TRBV18 and TRBJ1-3): NAGVMQNPRHLVRRRGQEARLRCSPMKGHSHVYWYRQLPEEGLKFMVYLQKENIIDESGMPKERFSAEFPKEGPSILRIQQVVRGDSAAYFCASSADRAGNTIYFGEGSWLTVV.

The CDR3 sequence is CASSGPSRAGGQFF. The CDR3 DNA reads as TGCGCCAGCAGTGGACCCTCTCGAGCGGGAGGGCAGTTCTTC. This sequence joins TRBV10-1 and TRBJ2-1; TRBD2 agrees at 9 bases. With V trimmed by 4 bases and J by 12 bases, 10 bases remained unmatched. Germline values: CDR1 WNHNN, CDR2 SYGVQD (reference sequence). This CDR3 spans 14 amino acids.

The chain recombines TRBV7-9 with TRBJ1-2, with 11 bases that match TRBD1. CDR1 SEHNR and CDR2 FQNEAQ come from the germline V gene (reference sequence). Trimming cost V 8 bases and J 1 base; bases outside gene matches: 9. The CDR3 contains 16 residues. CDR3 region: CASARTGGGINYGYTF. The CDR3 DNA reads as TGTGCCAGCGCCCGGACAGGGGGCGGAATTAACTATGGCTACACCTTC.

V gene TRBV3-1 (or the pseudogene TRBV3-2) combines with J gene TRBJ2-2; tentatively, D is TRBD1 (6 bases). In germline, CDR1 is LGHDT, CDR2 YNNKEL (reference sequence). Trimming removed 2 bases at V and 6 bases at J, with 16 bases between. CDR3 length equals 16 residues. CDR3 sequence reads: CASSQQGPSNAGELFF. Here the CDR3 DNA reads TGTGCCAGCAGCCAACAGGGGCCAAGTAATGCCGGGGAGCTGTTTTTT.

In DNA, the CDR3 is TGTGCCAGCTCAACGGCGACAGGGGCTTCTGGAAACACCATATATTTT. Its translation is CASSTATGASGNTIYF. The chain combines TRBV18 with TRBJ1-3, with 8 bases aligning to TRBD1. This CDR3 has 16 residues. Trimming took 5 bases from V and 1 from J; bases not matched to a gene: 7. Germline V gene sequence: CDR1 KGHSH, CDR2 LQKENI.

V is TRBV27 and J is TRBJ2-7, with 7 bases matching TRBD2. Trimming removed 3 bases from V and 6 bases from J; junction bases left unmatched: 14. Germline lookup yields CDR1 MNHEY and CDR2 SMNVEV (reference sequence). CDR3 size: 16 residues. DNA for the CDR3: TGTGCCAGCAGTTTCCGCCTCTCTGCGGGAGCATCCGAGCAGTACTTC. Translated: CASSFRLSAGASEQYF.

The chain combines TRBV6-5 with TRBJ2-6, with unresolved D. The germline V gene has CDR1 MNHEY and CDR2 SVGAGI. The CDR3 is made up of 16 amino acids. Trimming removed 2 bases from V and 0 bases from J, with 8 bases in between. CDR3 sequence (DNA): TGTGCCAGCAGTTACAAAAGCGTCTCTGGGGCCAACGTCCTGACTTTC. Protein: CASSYKSVSGANVLTF.

The chain couples TRBV7-9 to TRBJ2-1, with 10 bases aligning to TRBD2. V shed 6 bases, J shed 7 bases, and the junction held 9 bases outside the gene matches. Germline V gene sequence: CDR1 SEHNR, CDR2 FQNEAQ (reference sequence). CDR3 size: 15 residues. The CDR3 sequence is CASRPTSGIANEQFF. The CDR3 DNA reads as TGTGCCAGCAGACCTACTAGCGGGATTGCTAATGAGCAGTTCTTC.

The chain carries TRBV10-1 and TRBJ2-7, with 7 positions matching TRBD1. V trimming: 8 bases; J trimming: 6 bases; junction bases outside the gene matches: 10. Looked up from germline, CDR1 is WNHNN and CDR2 is SYGVQD (reference sequence). The CDR3 covers 13 residues. The CDR3 loop is CASPTGPGSEQYF. CDR3 DNA: TGCGCCAGCCCGACAGGGCCTGGGTCCGAGCAGTACTTC.